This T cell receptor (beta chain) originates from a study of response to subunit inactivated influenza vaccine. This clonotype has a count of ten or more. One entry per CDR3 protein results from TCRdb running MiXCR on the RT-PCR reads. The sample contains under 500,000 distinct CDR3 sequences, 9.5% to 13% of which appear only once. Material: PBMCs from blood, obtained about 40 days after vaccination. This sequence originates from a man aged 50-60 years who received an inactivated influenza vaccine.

This CDR3 reads CASRRDRAYNEQFF. DNA of the CDR3: TGTGCCAGCAGAAGGGACAGGGCCTACAATGAGCAGTTCTTC. The chain recombines TRBV27 with TRBJ2-1; 9 bases align to TRBD1. Germline assignment: CDR1 MNHEY and CDR2 SMNVEV (reference sequence). There are 14 residues in the CDR3. Trimming cost V 6 bases and J 2 bases; bases outside gene matches: 2.